These 24 T cell receptor beta chains were sequenced from one sample in a study of blood T cell repertoires in COVID-19. The protocol was immunoSEQ multiplex PCR, while the TCRdb copy is restricted to in-frame clones and leaves out a portion. This sample yields more than 400,000 clones, of which approximately 85% are seen a single time; approximately 2.9% belongs to the top ten. Sequences were obtained from peripheral blood. These receptors originate from a human donor in a cohort sampled during active COVID-19.

The chain employs TRBV6-6 and TRBJ2-2, with 8 positions matching TRBD2. Germline V gene data show CDR1 as MNHNY and CDR2 as SVGAGI (reference sequence). CDR3 size: 16 residues. V gave up 0 bases and J gave up 0 bases; unmatched junction bases: 0. The CDR3 loop is CASSYSTSANTGELFF. The CDR3 bases are TGTGCCAGCAGTTACTCGACTAGCGCGAACACCGGGGAGCTGTTTTTT.

This chain connects TRBV19 to TRBJ2-5; TRBD1 agrees at 10 bases. The trim removed 5 bases at V and 2 bases at J, leaving 5 bases unmatched. Germline CDR1 reads LNHDA; CDR2 reads SQIVND (reference sequence). This CDR3 is 15 amino acids long. The CDR3, as DNA: TGTGCCAGTAGTGCACGACAGGGGGCTCAAGAGACCCAGTACTTC. It is translated as CASSARQGAQETQYF.

This sequence joins TRBV11-3 and TRBJ2-5; 9 nucleotides agree with TRBD1. CDR3 length: 16 amino acids. Unmatched junction bases numbered 3, after V lost 1 base and J lost 0 bases. The germline V gene encodes CDR1 SGHNT and CDR2 YENEEA. CDR3 protein: CASSLGTGGYQETQYF. The DNA for the CDR3 is TGTGCCAGCAGCTTAGGAACAGGGGGCTACCAAGAGACCCAGTACTTC.

The chain carries TRBV7-9 and TRBJ2-7, with 7 bases matching TRBD2. The CDR3 extends over 15 amino acids. V lost 2 bases and J lost 0; bases outside the gene matches: 4. Germline V lookup: CDR1 SEHNR, CDR2 FQNEAQ (reference sequence). CDR3 region: CASSLMGGSSYEQYF. DNA for the CDR3: TGTGCCAGCAGCTTAATGGGCGGGAGCTCCTACGAGCAGTACTTC.

The rearrangement joins TRBV19 to TRBJ1-4, with a possible D match to TRBD1 (6 bases). Germline CDR1 is LNHDA and CDR2 is SQIVND (reference sequence). The CDR3 runs to 15 residues. The V end lost 3 bases, the J end lost 0 bases, and 8 bases lay between the germline ends. CDR3 residues: CASSIQGSTNEKLFF. CDR3 bases: TGTGCCAGTAGTATCCAGGGGTCAACTAATGAAAAACTGTTTTTT.

The chain is built from TRBV5-1 and TRBJ2-7, with 9 positions matching TRBD2. In germline, CDR1 is SGHRS, CDR2 YFSETQ. Trimming cost V 0 bases and J 3 bases; bases outside gene matches: 7. The length of the CDR3 is 16 residues. Here the CDR3 DNA reads TGCGCCAGCAGCTTGGTAGCGGGGGTAGTAAGCTACGAGCAGTACTTC. Its translation is CASSLVAGVVSYEQYF. Based on the CDR3 plus reference TRBV5-1 and TRBJ2-7, the full variable domain is KAGVTQTPRYLIKTRGQQVTLSCSPISGHRSVSWYQQTPGQGLQFLFEYFSETQRNKGNFPGRFSGRQFSNSRSEMNVSTLELGDSALYLCASSLVAGVVSYEQYFGPGTRLTVT.

This clone occurred once. The chain uses TRBV5-1 and TRBJ2-3; 7 nucleotides align to TRBD2. The germline gives CDR1 SGHRS, CDR2 YFSETQ. The V gene end was trimmed by 7 bases and the J gene end by 3 bases; junction bases not matched to a gene: 11. The CDR3 sequence is 15 residues long. The CDR3 loop is CASSSAGVGTDTQYF. CDR3 DNA: TGCGCCAGCTCGAGTGCGGGAGTAGGGACAGATACGCAGTATTTT.

The chain has TRBV5-1 and TRBJ2-3; perhaps TRBD1 as D (6 bases). The CDR3 is 15 amino acids. Trimming removed 8 bases at V and 4 bases at J, with 20 bases between. Germline CDR1 is SGHRS and CDR2 is YFSETQ. CDR3 sequence (DNA): TGCGCCAGTACCTTAGTAGGGGGAGTCCCAGATACGCAGTATTTT. Its protein is CASTLVGGVPDTQYF.

This chain joins TRBV18 and TRBJ2-7; D is possibly TRBD2 (7 bases). V lost 6 bases to trimming and J lost 6 bases, with 18 bases between them. CDR3 length: 14 residues. CDR1 and CDR2 from the germline V gene are KGHSH and LQKENI. The CDR3 sequence is CASSAGEGVGEQYF. The CDR3 nucleotides are TGTGCCAGCTCCGCAGGGGAGGGAGTGGGCGAGCAGTACTTC.

The CDR3 DNA sequence: TGTGCCAGCACTCTCAGGGATGCGGGGGATGAGCAGTTCTTC. It yields the protein CASTLRDAGDEQFF. The chain is built from TRBV27 and TRBJ2-1, with 7 positions matching TRBD2. There are 14 residues in the CDR3. From germline, CDR1 is MNHEY and CDR2 SMNVEV (reference sequence). The trim removed 7 bases at V and 8 bases at J, leaving 11 bases unmatched.

The genes are TRBV7-3 and TRBJ2-2; 13 bases map to TRBD2. Germline V lookup: CDR1 SGHTA, CDR2 FQGTGA. This CDR3 contains 15 residues. After removal of 3 bases from V and 6 bases from J, the junction contained 1 base not matched to a gene. The CDR3: CASSLTSGRSGELFF. CDR3 sequence (DNA): TGTGCCAGCAGCTTGACTAGCGGGAGGTCCGGGGAGCTGTTTTTT. Full variable domain (rest looked up from reference TRBV7-3 and TRBJ2-2): GAGVSQTPSNKVTEKGKYVELRCDPISGHTALYWYRQSLGQGPEFLIYFQGTGAADDSGLPNDRFFAVRPEGSVSTLKIQRTERGDSAVYLCASSLTSGRSGELFFGEGSRLTVL.

The chain is built from TRBV24-1 and TRBJ1-5, with 7 bases matching TRBD1. In germline, CDR1 is KGHDR, CDR2 SFDVKD. The CDR3 is made up of 15 amino acids. The junction had 3 bases not matched to a gene; V was cut back by 4 bases and J by 1 base. The CDR3 loop reads CATSDGQASNQPQHF. In DNA, the CDR3 is TGTGCCACCAGTGACGGACAGGCGAGCAATCAGCCCCAGCATTTT.

This chain links TRBV10-3 with TRBJ2-5; 10 nucleotides match TRBD1. This CDR3 region has 13 residues. Germline loops: CDR1 ENHRY, CDR2 SYGVKD. The V and J ends lost 7 bases and 5 bases, in that order; junction bases with no gene match: 4. The CDR3 protein is CAIKGQGTETQYF. The DNA of the CDR3 is TGTGCCATCAAGGGACAGGGGACGGAGACCCAGTACTTC.

This clone was counted once. The chain is built from TRBV20-1 and TRBJ2-7; 8 positions agree with TRBD2. J gave up 5 bases and V 3 bases, and 9 bases lay outside the gene matches. Germline CDR1 and CDR2: DFQATT and SNEGSKA (reference sequence). CDR3 length: 14 residues. CDR3 coding DNA: TGCAGTGCTAGTTTAGCGGGGCGGGAGAACGAGCAGTACTTC. As protein: CSASLAGRENEQYF.

The rearrangement joins TRBV28 to TRBJ2-3; TRBD2 is a possible D gene (6 bases). This CDR3 has 15 residues. Germline CDR1 and CDR2: MDHEN and SYDVKM. The V end was cut by 4 bases, the J end by 3 bases, with 14 bases between. Written as DNA, the CDR3 is TGTGCCAGCAGTTCCCCCGGGACTTTGACAGATACGCAGTATTTT. It specifies CASSSPGTLTDTQYF.

The V gene is TRBV2, the J gene TRBJ2-7, with 11 nucleotides matching TRBD2. CDR1 is SNHLY and CDR2 is FYNNEI in the germline V gene. The CDR3 extends over 15 amino acids. The trim removed 1 base at V and 7 bases at J, leaving 6 bases unmatched. CDR3 region: CASSEVLAGDGEQYF. CDR3 sequence (DNA): TGTGCCAGCAGTGAAGTACTAGCGGGGGATGGGGAGCAGTACTTC.

The rearrangement joins TRBV10-3 to TRBJ1-2, with 8 nucleotides matching TRBD1. CDR1 and CDR2 from the germline V gene are ENHRY and SYGVKD. J lost 7 bases, V lost 3 bases, and 10 bases had no gene match. The CDR3 totals 15 residues. The CDR3, as DNA: TGTGCCATCAGTGATACCCTGGGACAGGTTGTTGGCTACACCTTC. Protein: CAISDTLGQVVGYTF.

The genes are TRBV6-5 and TRBJ1-3; possible D gene TRBD1, 5 bases. With 6 bases removed from V and 2 bases from J, the gap between germline ends came to 14 bases. The CDR3 is 15 residues long. Germline-derived CDR1 and CDR2 are MNHEY and SVGAGI. This chain's CDR3 is CASRRKPGTGNTIYF. In nucleotides, the CDR3 is TGTGCCAGCAGAAGAAAACCAGGGACTGGAAACACCATATATTTT.

This clone was recorded only once. This sequence joins TRBV3-1 (or the pseudogene TRBV3-2) and TRBJ2-1; possible D gene TRBD1, 6 bases. CDR3 length: 17 amino acids. V lost 0 bases and J lost 2, with 14 bases in between. CDR1 and CDR2 (germline): LGHDT, YNNKEL (reference sequence). CDR3 loop: CASSQETLGDTYNEQFF. CDR3 bases: TGTGCCAGCAGCCAAGAAACACTTGGGGACACCTACAATGAGCAGTTCTTC.

CDR3 residues: CASIPGQGDEKLFF. Here the CDR3 DNA reads TGTGCCAGCATTCCGGGACAGGGGGATGAAAAACTGTTTTTT. This chain connects TRBV2 to TRBJ1-4, with 11 bases lining up with TRBD1. The V gene end was trimmed by 7 bases and the J gene end by 6 bases; junction bases not matched to a gene: 4. The CDR3 has 14 residues. Germline loops: CDR1 SNHLY, CDR2 FYNNEI. Full variable domain (rest looked up from reference TRBV2 and TRBJ1-4): EPEVTQTPSHQVTQMGQEVILRCVPISNHLYFYWYRQILGQKVEFLVSFYNNEISEKSEIFDDQFSVERPDGSNFTLKIRSTKLEDSAMYFCASIPGQGDEKLFFGSGTQLSVL.

CDR3 residues: CASSHPRDSVRSGANVLTF. CDR3 nucleotides: TGTGCCAGCAGCCATCCCAGGGATAGTGTGAGGTCTGGGGCCAACGTCCTGACTTTC. The chain recombines TRBV14 with TRBJ2-6; D perhaps matches TRBD1 (5 bases). CDR3 length equals 19 residues. Germline V gene data show CDR1 as SGHDN and CDR2 as FVKESK. V shed 3 bases and J shed 1 base, with 19 bases lying between them.

J is TRBJ2-5 and V is TRBV19, with TRBD1 matching 9 bases. Germline V gene sequence: CDR1 LNHDA, CDR2 SQIVND (reference sequence). The CDR3 loop spans 16 amino acids. With V trimmed by 4 bases and J by 1 base, 7 bases remained unmatched. The CDR3 loop is CASSTLGQGSQETQYF. The CDR3 DNA reads as TGTGCCAGTAGTACCTTAGGACAGGGGTCCCAAGAGACCCAGTACTTC.

This clone was observed a single time. The chain is built from TRBV2 and TRBJ2-1; the D gene is possibly TRBD2 (5 bases). The CDR3 is 17 amino acids. V lost 2 bases and J lost 7, with 21 bases in between. Germline CDR1 reads SNHLY; CDR2 reads FYNNEI. This chain's CDR3 is CASSEFWLARGWNEQFF. The CDR3 bases are TGTGCCAGCAGTGAATTTTGGCTAGCCCGAGGCTGGAATGAGCAGTTCTTC. Supplemented by reference TRBV2 and TRBJ2-1, the full variable domain reads EPEVTQTPSHQVTQMGQEVILRCVPISNHLYFYWYRQILGQKVEFLVSFYNNEISEKSEIFDDQFSVERPDGSNFTLKIRSTKLEDSAMYFCASSEFWLARGWNEQFFGPGTRLTVL.

This clone was seen only once. The chain is built from TRBV19 and TRBJ2-2, with D maybe TRBD1 (6 bases). V was trimmed by 4 bases and J by 7 bases, leaving 19 bases between them. The CDR3 contains 16 residues. Germline V lookup: CDR1 LNHDA, CDR2 SQIVND (reference sequence). CDR3 sequence reads: CASSTSPRGTSGELFF. The DNA of the CDR3 is TGTGCCAGTAGTACTTCCCCGAGGGGGACGAGCGGGGAGCTGTTTTTT.